This T cell receptor (beta chain) was captured by sequencing in a study of breast tumors, draining lymph nodes, adjacent tissues. Germline trimming cut 8 bases from V and 7 bases from J; bases unmatched to any gene: 8. Germline CDR1 reads SNHLY; CDR2 reads FYNNEI. This CDR3 is 13 amino acids long. Breast cancer patients provided tissue from their axillary draining lymph nodes. This clonotype was observed many times. TCRdb reanalysed the multiplex PCR reads using MiXCR and keeps one entry per CDR3 protein. The sample contains about 130,000 distinct CDR3 sequences, around 20% of which appear only once. The chain links TRBV2 to TRBJ1-5; 7 nucleotides agree with TRBD1. This sequence was found in a female donor with breast cancer. Some clones in this sample may be carry-over from other donors' samples. The sample was axillary lymph node tissue. The CDR3 is CASGDREGQPQHF. The CDR3 DNA is TGTGCCAGCGGAGACAGGGAAGGCCAGCCCCAGCATTTT.